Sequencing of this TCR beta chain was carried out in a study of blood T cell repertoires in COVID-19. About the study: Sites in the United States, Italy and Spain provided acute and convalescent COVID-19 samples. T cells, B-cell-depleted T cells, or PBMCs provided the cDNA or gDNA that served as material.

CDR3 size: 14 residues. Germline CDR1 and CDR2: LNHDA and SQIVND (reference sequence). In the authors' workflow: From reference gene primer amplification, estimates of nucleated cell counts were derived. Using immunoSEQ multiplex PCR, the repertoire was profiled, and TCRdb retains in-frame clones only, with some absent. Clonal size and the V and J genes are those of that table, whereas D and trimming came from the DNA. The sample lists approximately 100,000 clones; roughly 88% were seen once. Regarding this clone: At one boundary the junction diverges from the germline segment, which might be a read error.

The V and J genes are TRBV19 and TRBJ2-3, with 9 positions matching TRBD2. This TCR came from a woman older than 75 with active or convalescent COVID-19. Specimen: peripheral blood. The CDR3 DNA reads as TGTGCCAGTAGACCAGGGACTAGCAGAGATACGCAGTATTTT. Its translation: CASRPGTSRDTQYF.